A single sample is the source of the 7 T cell receptor beta chains below, sequenced in a study of T cell responses to AZD1222 COVID-19 vaccine. TCRdb's table, derived via immunoSEQ multiplex PCR, lists solely in-frame clones and lacks some. Seen here are over 140,000 clones, 85% to 95% observed once, and the top ten hold 3% to 4.5%. The sequenced sample was peripheral blood, obtained 28 days after the second AZD1222 dose. All receptors derive from an adult who received the AZD1222 COVID-19 vaccine.

In nucleotides, the CDR3 is TGCGCCAGCAGCCAAAACAGGGAGAGCTATGGCTACACCTTC. This translates into CASSQNRESYGYTF. The chain carries TRBV4-3 and TRBJ1-2; the D gene is possibly TRBD1 (6 bases). With 2 bases removed from V and 4 bases from J, the gap between germline ends came to 11 bases. Germline assignment: CDR1 LGHNA and CDR2 YSLEER. The CDR3 extends over 14 amino acids.

This chain links TRBV19 with TRBJ1-2; D gene uncertain. This CDR3 is built from 12 residues. Germline V gene lookup returns CDR1 LNHDA and CDR2 SQIVND (reference sequence). V shed 0 bases and J shed 3 bases, with 2 bases lying between them. The CDR3 sequence is CASSIDYYGYTF. In DNA form, the CDR3 reads TGTGCCAGTAGTATAGACTACTATGGCTACACCTTC.

This clone was seen once. CDR3 in DNA: TGTGCCAGCAGCCCCCTCGCTAGCACAGATACGCAGTATTTT. Protein product: CASSPLASTDTQYF. The V call is TRBV7-9, the J call TRBJ2-3; no clear D. CDR3 length: 14 amino acids. Trimming shortened V by 5 bases and J by 0 bases, and 9 bases separated the two germline ends. Germline CDR1 reads SEHNR; CDR2 reads FQNEAQ (reference sequence). Using reference TRBV7-9 and TRBJ2-3 for the parts outside the CDR3, the full variable domain is DTGVSQNPRHKITKRGQNVTFRCDPISEHNRLYWYRQTLGQGPEFLTYFQNEAQLEKSRLLSDRFSAERPKGSFSTLEIQRTEQGDSAMYLCASSPLASTDTQYFGPGTRLTVL.

The rearrangement links TRBV9 to TRBJ1-6; D call uncertain. Deletions cut 1 base from V and 10 bases from J, with 12 bases between. Germline CDR1 reads SGDLS; CDR2 reads YYNGEE. The CDR3 covers 14 residues. The CDR3 region has the DNA TGTGCCAGCAGCGTACGTGGGGAAAACTCACCCCTCCACTTT. Its protein product is CASSVRGENSPLHF.

The rearrangement links TRBV28 to TRBJ1-2; 7 nucleotides line up with TRBD1. V lost 2 bases, J lost 0 bases, and 0 bases stayed unmatched. CDR1 and CDR2 from the germline V gene are MDHEN and SYDVKM. CDR3 size: 14 residues. In DNA form, the CDR3 reads TGTGCCAGCAGTTTAAGGGGGCCTAACTATGGCTACACCTTC. Translation gives CASSLRGPNYGYTF.

The V and J genes are TRBV27 and TRBJ1-3, with no clear D. The V and J ends lost 5 bases and 0 bases respectively, with 5 bases between them. Germline CDR1 MNHEY, CDR2 SMNVEV (reference sequence). This CDR3 has 13 residues. Here the CDR3 DNA reads TGTGCCAGCAGTCCCGGCTCTGGAAACACCATATATTTT. This gives the protein CASSPGSGNTIYF.

This sequence joins TRBV3-1 (or the pseudogene TRBV3-2) and TRBJ2-1, with 11 bases that match TRBD1. V gave up 4 bases and J gave up 5 bases; unmatched junction bases: 10. This CDR3 is 17 amino acids long. Germline values: CDR1 LGHDT, CDR2 YNNKEL (reference sequence). The CDR3 region has the DNA TGTGCCAGCAGCCCCGTTCCGGGACAGGGGGGGAACAATGAGCAGTTCTTC. Residues: CASSPVPGQGGNNEQFF.